This TCR beta chain originates from a study of blood T cell repertoires in COVID-19. Clones were sequenced by immunoSEQ multiplex PCR, and TCRdb holds only the in-frame ones, with some missing. This sample yields about 350,000 clones, of which over 75% are seen a single time; approximately 0.93% belongs to the top ten. Recovered participants had two consecutive negative NP/OP PCR tests, healthcare professional clearance, or symptom resolution. Sequenced sample: PBMCs or T cells enriched from blood (not recorded which). The receptor comes from a young woman who had recovered from COVID-19.

This CDR3 reads CASSLEGTGITDTQYF. The DNA for the CDR3 is TGTGCCAGCAGCTTAGAGGGGACAGGTATCACAGATACGCAGTATTTT. The chain is built from TRBV11-2 and TRBJ2-3; 8 bases map to TRBD1. The CDR3 is 16 residues long. J lost 2 bases, V lost 0 bases, and 4 bases had no gene match. Per the germline V gene, CDR1 is SGHAT and CDR2 is FQNNGV.